This T cell receptor beta chain was documented in a study of blood T cells in healthy people across ages. The authors ran a second PCR of roughly 6 to 12 cycles using a sample-barcoded 5' primer and a J-beta primer mix. TCRdb passed the 5' RACE reads through MiXCR, listing each CDR3 protein once. The sample consists of hundreds of thousands of distinct CDR3 sequences, around 30% of them appearing once. Specimen: blood. The receptor was derived from an elderly woman in good health.

In nucleotides, the CDR3 is TGTGCCAGCAGACCAGGGGGCCCGGGCAATCAGCCCCAGCATTTT. It yields the protein CASRPGGPGNQPQHF. The gene calls are TRBV6-2 or TRBV6-3 and TRBJ1-5; 8 bases align to TRBD1. The junction had 6 bases not matched to a gene; V was cut back by 6 bases and J by 2 bases. Germline V CDR1 and CDR2: MNHEY, SVGEGT. There are 15 residues in the CDR3.